The 23 T cell receptor beta chains reported below all come from one sample, sequenced in a study of PD-1 blockade in mismatch repair-deficient tumors. Libraries were prepared by immunoSEQ multiplex PCR; TCRdb keeps only in-frame clonotypes and omits some of them. Of about 120,000 clones in the sample, about 88% were seen once. This specimen consisted of peripheral blood, obtained about 17 months after starting pembrolizumab. The receptors were gathered from an adult with mismatch repair-deficient cancer.

The chain links TRBV27 to TRBJ2-2; TRBD2 matches at 10 bases. V lost 8 bases to trimming and J lost 4 bases; unmatched junction nucleotides: 4. This CDR3 has 14 residues. Germline CDR1 is MNHEY and CDR2 is SMNVEV (reference sequence). The chain's CDR3 is CASRTSGITGELFF. The CDR3 DNA reads TGTGCCAGCCGGACTAGCGGTATCACCGGGGAGCTGTTTTTT.

The genes are TRBV9 and TRBJ2-3; 7 nucleotides match TRBD2. Germline CDR1 reads SGDLS; CDR2 reads YYNGEE. The CDR3 covers 18 residues. Trimming cost V 0 bases and J 4 bases; bases outside gene matches: 14. In DNA, the CDR3 is TGTGCCAGCAGCGTAGAGGGGCCAAGCGGGATTTGGGCAGATACGCAGTATTTT. Amino acids: CASSVEGPSGIWADTQYF.

This clone was seen just once. CDR3 bases: TGTGCCAGCAGTTACACGTCGGTCCCCTATGGCTACACCTTC. Its protein is CASSYTSVPYGYTF. This chain links TRBV6-5 with TRBJ1-2; no clear D. The CDR3 is 14 amino acids. The V end lost 2 bases, the J end lost 4 bases, and 11 bases lay between the germline ends. Germline-derived CDR1 and CDR2 are MNHEY and SVGAGI.

The chain links TRBV4-2 to TRBJ2-1; the match to TRBD2 covers 11 bases. The trim removed 0 bases at V and 2 bases at J, leaving 9 bases unmatched. The length of the CDR3 is 19 residues. Germline CDR1 and CDR2: LGHNA and YNFKEQ. The CDR3 DNA reads TGTGCCAGCAGCCAAGATCAAGTTAGCGGGAGGGCCACCTACAATGAGCAGTTCTTC. Amino acid sequence: CASSQDQVSGRATYNEQFF.

The rearrangement uses TRBV28 and TRBJ2-5; 9 bases are a match to TRBD1. In germline, CDR1 is MDHEN, CDR2 SYDVKM. The junction had 9 bases not matched to a gene; V was cut back by 6 bases and J by 4 bases. The CDR3 is 15 residues long. DNA for the CDR3: TGTGCCAGCAGGCTTACACAGGGGGCGGGAGAGACCCAGTACTTC. Amino acid sequence: CASRLTQGAGETQYF. Using reference TRBV28 and TRBJ2-5 for the parts outside the CDR3, the full variable domain is DVKVTQSSRYLVKRTGEKVFLECVQDMDHENMFWYRQDPGLGLRLIYFSYDVKMKEKGDIPEGYSVSREKKERFSLILESASTNQTSMYLCASRLTQGAGETQYFGPGTRLLVL.

V usage is TRBV9 and J usage is TRBJ2-5, with 10 bases matching TRBD2. CDR3 length equals 16 residues. The V and J ends lost 2 bases and 2 bases, in that order; junction bases with no gene match: 6. Germline lookup yields CDR1 SGDLS and CDR2 YYNGEE. The CDR3 protein is CASSVLAGAPQETQYF. The DNA for the CDR3 is TGTGCCAGCAGCGTGCTAGCGGGAGCGCCACAAGAGACCCAGTACTTC.

The V and J genes are TRBV27 and TRBJ2-7, with a possible D match to TRBD1 (6 bases). The V end was cut by 5 bases, the J end by 0 bases, with 17 bases between. CDR1 and CDR2 from the germline V gene are MNHEY and SMNVEV (reference sequence). The CDR3 length is 16 residues. The CDR3: CASSRTYRVNSYEQYF. CDR3 nucleotides: TGTGCCAGCAGTCGGACATACAGGGTAAACTCCTACGAGCAGTACTTC.

This chain connects TRBV30 to TRBJ2-1, with 11 nucleotides matching TRBD1. Germline trimming cut 4 bases from V and 7 bases from J; bases unmatched to any gene: 9. This CDR3 comprises 15 residues. Germline CDR1 is GTSNPN and CDR2 is SVGIG (reference sequence). CDR3 in DNA: TGTGCCTGGACCCTGGACAGGGGGCGCCGGAATGAGCAGTTCTTC. It translates to CAWTLDRGRRNEQFF.

The rearrangement links TRBV6-5 to TRBJ2-7; no definite D call. The germline V gene has CDR1 MNHEY and CDR2 SVGAGI. Trimming stripped 2 bases from V and 0 bases from J, with 5 bases between. This CDR3 is built from 13 residues. The CDR3 DNA sequence: TGTGCCAGCAGTTACGCCATCTCCTACGAGCAGTACTTC. Translation gives CASSYAISYEQYF.

This chain connects TRBV19 to TRBJ2-7; 9 nucleotides align to TRBD2. The CDR3 is made up of 13 amino acids. V gave up 4 bases and J gave up 6 bases; unmatched junction bases: 4. Germline CDR1 LNHDA, CDR2 SQIVND (reference sequence). CDR3 bases: TGTGCCAGTAGTACCGGGACTAGCTTCGAGCAGTACTTC. Protein sequence: CASSTGTSFEQYF.

V and J are TRBV6-5 and TRBJ2-7; D is unclear. V lost 7 bases and J 1 base, leaving 14 bases between the germline ends. CDR3 size: 14 residues. The germline CDR1 and CDR2 sequences are MNHEY and SVGAGI. CDR3 in DNA: TGTGCCAGCAAACGGAACGACCTATCCTACGAGCAGTACTTC. It codes for CASKRNDLSYEQYF.

The genes are TRBV13 and TRBJ1-1; unclear D gene. The CDR3 consists of 16 residues. V lost 4 bases and J 4 bases, leaving 19 bases between the germline ends. Looked up from germline, CDR1 is PRHDT and CDR2 is FYEKMQ (reference sequence). CDR3 bases: TGTGCCAGCAGCTCGGAACTAACAGTCGCGGGCACTGAAGCTTTCTTT. Its protein is CASSSELTVAGTEAFF.

The chain is built from TRBV19 and TRBJ2-7; TRBD1 agrees at 9 bases. CDR1 and CDR2 from the germline V gene are LNHDA and SQIVND (reference sequence). V shed 3 bases and J 6 bases; nucleotides not matched to a gene: 6. The CDR3 has 14 amino acids. The CDR3 protein is CASSMAGQGTEQYF. CDR3 nucleotides: TGTGCCAGTAGTATGGCGGGACAGGGCACCGAGCAGTACTTC.

This clone appeared a single time. The V call is TRBV11-2, the J call TRBJ2-7, with TRBD2 identical over 9 bases. The CDR3 runs 15 residues. V dropped 5 bases and J dropped 5; count of bases not matched to a gene: 10. Germline CDR1 is SGHAT and CDR2 is FQNNGV. The CDR3 loop is CASSGSGLAVNEQYF. For the CDR3, the DNA is TGTGCCAGCAGCGGATCGGGACTAGCTGTCAACGAGCAGTACTTC.

The rearrangement uses TRBV6-1 and TRBJ1-3, with D possibly matching TRBD1 (6 bases). Germline CDR1 is MNHNS and CDR2 is SASEGT. The CDR3 is 15 residues long. Trimming took 4 bases from V and 0 from J, leaving 10 bases between them. The CDR3 sequence: CASSAGHLSGNTIYF. The CDR3 DNA is TGTGCCAGCAGTGCGGGACATCTCTCTGGAAACACCATATATTTT.

In its sample, this clone was seen a few times. This chain joins TRBV20-1 and TRBJ1-2; TRBD1 is a possible D gene (6 bases). V lost 5 bases, J lost 5 bases, and 9 bases lay in between. This CDR3 comprises 11 residues. Germline loops: CDR1 DFQATT, CDR2 SNEGSKA (reference sequence). CDR3 nucleotides: TGCAGTGCTTTCCAGGGGTATGGCTACACCTTC. Protein: CSAFQGYGYTF.

In DNA form, the CDR3 reads TGTGCCAGCAGCTTCAGGACTAGCGCCTACGAGCAGTACTTC. It is translated as CASSFRTSAYEQYF. The chain couples TRBV7-9 to TRBJ2-7; 9 positions agree with TRBD2. Trimming at V came to 3 bases and at J to 2 bases, leaving 2 bases not matched to a gene. Per the germline V gene, CDR1 is SEHNR and CDR2 is FQNEAQ (reference sequence). CDR3 size: 14 residues.

This chain joins TRBV18 and TRBJ2-1; 8 bases map to TRBD1. The CDR3 length is 13 residues. Trimming at V came to 6 bases and at J to 7 bases, leaving 5 bases not matched to a gene. Germline V lookup: CDR1 KGHSH, CDR2 LQKENI. This CDR3 reads CASSPQGANEQFF. Written as DNA, the CDR3 is TGTGCCAGCTCTCCTCAGGGGGCGAATGAGCAGTTCTTC.

The rearrangement joins TRBV10-3 to TRBJ2-7; possible D gene TRBD1, 6 bases. The CDR3 spans 13 residues. Germline CDR1 is ENHRY and CDR2 is SYGVKD. Deletions cut 4 bases from V and 0 bases from J, with 7 bases between. CDR3 residues: CAISADSSYEQYF. The DNA for the CDR3 is TGTGCCATCAGTGCGGACAGCTCCTACGAGCAGTACTTC.

The chain employs TRBV27 and TRBJ2-1; no firm D call. V lost 3 bases, J lost 8 bases, and 8 bases lay in between. The CDR3 runs 12 residues. In germline, CDR1 is MNHEY, CDR2 SMNVEV (reference sequence). The CDR3 DNA follows: TGTGCCAGCAGTTTTTCCCCCGATGAGCAGTTCTTC. Its translation: CASSFSPDEQFF.

The gene calls are TRBV7-3 and TRBJ1-1; no firm D call. Germline V lookup: CDR1 SGHTA, CDR2 FQGTGA. Trimming removed 1 base at V and 5 bases at J, with 8 bases between. CDR3 length: 13 amino acids. CDR3 sequence reads: CASSLKAETEAFF. CDR3 coding DNA: TGTGCCAGCAGCTTAAAGGCTGAGACTGAAGCTTTCTTT. The full variable domain, with the rest looked up from reference TRBV7-3 and TRBJ1-1, is GAGVSQTPSNKVTEKGKYVELRCDPISGHTALYWYRQSLGQGPEFLIYFQGTGAADDSGLPNDRFFAVRPEGSVSTLKIQRTERGDSAVYLCASSLKAETEAFFGQGTRLTVV.

This rearrangement joins TRBV6-6 to TRBJ1-1; D is unresolved. V lost 2 bases and J 2 bases, leaving 6 bases between the germline ends. The CDR3 covers 13 residues. Per germline, CDR1 MNHNY and CDR2 SVGAGI (reference sequence). The CDR3 nucleotides are TGTGCCAGCAGTTACCAACGAAACACTGAAGCTTTCTTT. The encoded protein is CASSYQRNTEAFF.

This sequence joins TRBV4-3 and TRBJ2-2; possible D gene TRBD2, 5 bases. The CDR3 extends over 16 amino acids. Per the germline V gene, CDR1 is LGHNA and CDR2 is YSLEER. Trimming left V 4 bases short and J 5 bases short, with 17 bases between. CDR3 region: CASSLSDLGSTGELFF. As DNA, the CDR3 is TGCGCCAGCAGCCTCTCGGACTTGGGGAGTACCGGGGAGCTGTTTTTT.